Each of the 27 T cell receptor beta chains below was sequenced from the same sample in a study of response to subunit inactivated influenza vaccine. TCRdb re-analysed the RT-PCR reads in MiXCR, keeping a single row per CDR3 protein. Of about 610,000 distinct CDR3 sequences detected, 12% to 15% appear once; the ten largest clones hold over 8.5%. The sample in question was PBMCs from blood, obtained 11 to 12 days after vaccination. Every receptor here comes from a man aged 50 to 59 who received an inactivated influenza vaccine.

The chain is built from TRBV6-4 and TRBJ2-1; D may be TRBD2 (6 bases). Germline V gene sequence: CDR1 MRHNA, CDR2 SNTAGT. The CDR3 contains 15 residues. V gave up 3 bases and J gave up 2 bases, with 11 bases separating them. The CDR3 protein is CASSESAGTYNEQFF. CDR3 DNA: TGTGCCAGCAGTGAATCCGCGGGAACCTACAATGAGCAGTTCTTC.

The rearrangement links TRBV3-1 to TRBJ1-3; D remains ambiguous. Germline CDR1 LGHDT, CDR2 YNNKEL (reference sequence). V gave up 1 base and J gave up 7 bases, with 5 bases separating them. The CDR3 is 12 amino acids. The CDR3 spells CASSQVANTIYF. CDR3 bases: TGTGCCAGCAGCCAAGTCGCCAACACCATATATTTT.

The gene calls are TRBV7-8 and TRBJ1-6, with TRBD1 identical over 7 bases. The CDR3 spans 13 residues. The germline V gene has CDR1 SGHVS and CDR2 FQNEAQ. Germline trimming cut 10 bases from V and 7 bases from J; bases unmatched to any gene: 7. The DNA for the CDR3 is TGTGCCACGCAGGGGGTTCGGAATTCACCCCTCCACTTT. This codes for CATQGVRNSPLHF.

This chain links TRBV4-3 with TRBJ1-1; a weak D match, TRBD1 (5 bases). Germline V lookup: CDR1 LGHNA, CDR2 YSLEER. The length of the CDR3 is 16 residues. V was shortened by 0 bases and J by 4 bases, with 15 bases between the two germline ends. In DNA, the CDR3 is TGCGCCAGCAGCCAAGAAACAGCAGGGCAAGGCACTGAAGCTTTCTTT. Its translation is CASSQETAGQGTEAFF.

This chain connects TRBV6-2 or TRBV6-3 to TRBJ2-5; D remains unclear. This CDR3 has 12 residues. Germline values: CDR1 MNHEY, CDR2 SVGEGT. Trimming took 2 bases from V and 3 from J, leaving 4 bases between them. CDR3 residues: CASSYPEETQYF. The CDR3 DNA follows: TGTGCCAGCAGTTACCCCGAAGAGACCCAGTACTTC.

This chain joins TRBV29-1 and TRBJ2-3; the match to TRBD2 covers 10 bases. The V and J ends lost 0 bases and 11 bases, in that order; junction bases with no gene match: 8. The CDR3 contains 14 residues. Germline V gene sequence: CDR1 SQVTM, CDR2 ANQGSEA. CDR3 sequence: CSVEEAGGPEGQYF. The CDR3 bases are TGCAGCGTTGAAGAAGCGGGAGGGCCTGAGGGGCAGTATTTT.

The rearrangement joins TRBV4-3 to TRBJ2-7; TRBD1 might be the D (7 bases). The CDR3 totals 14 residues. Germline-derived CDR1 and CDR2 are LGHNA and YSLEER. With 3 bases removed from V and 4 bases from J, the gap between germline ends came to 13 bases. The CDR3 DNA reads TGCGCCAGCAGCCATGGAGGGGGCGCGTACGAGCAGTACTTC. Its translation is CASSHGGGAYEQYF.

The chain couples TRBV6-2 or TRBV6-3 to TRBJ2-6, with D possibly matching TRBD2 (5 bases). CDR3 length equals 15 residues. Trimming shortened V by 6 bases and J by 2 bases, and 11 bases separated the two germline ends. Germline V gene lookup returns CDR1 MNHEY and CDR2 SVGEGT. The CDR3 coding sequence is TGTGCCAGCAGCCTCCAGAGGGCTGGGGCCAACGTCCTGACTTTC. Amino acid sequence: CASSLQRAGANVLTF.

This clonotype was found many times. The chain employs TRBV14 and TRBJ2-7; TRBD1 might be the D (5 bases). V lost 5 bases to trimming and J lost 1 base, with 15 bases between them. The CDR3 extends over 15 amino acids. The germline gives CDR1 SGHDN, CDR2 FVKESK. The CDR3 DNA sequence: TGTGCCAGCAGCTCCAGGGAAAACGGGTCCTACGAGCAGTACTTC. This encodes CASSSRENGSYEQYF.

This clonotype has at least ten counts. This chain uses TRBV7-8 with TRBJ2-5; TRBD2 matches at 10 bases. The length of the CDR3 is 17 residues. Germline CDR1 and CDR2: SGHVS and FQNEAQ. V shed 5 bases and J 2 bases; nucleotides not matched to a gene: 11. The CDR3 here is CASSGSPSGRFQETQYF. The CDR3, as DNA: TGTGCCAGCAGCGGAAGTCCTAGCGGGAGATTTCAAGAGACCCAGTACTTC.

This chain joins TRBV5-1 and TRBJ1-1; 7 positions agree with TRBD1. CDR1 and CDR2 (germline): SGHRS, YFSETQ. V lost 3 bases to trimming and J lost 11 bases; unmatched junction nucleotides: 10. The CDR3 sequence is 13 residues long. CDR3 bases: TGCGCCAGCAGCTCGAGTCGGACAGGCAGGGCTTTCTTT. Protein sequence: CASSSSRTGRAFF. The complete variable domain, with remaining parts taken from reference TRBV5-1 and TRBJ1-1, reads KAGVTQTPRYLIKTRGQQVTLSCSPISGHRSVSWYQQTPGQGLQFLFEYFSETQRNKGNFPGRFSGRQFSNSRSEMNVSTLELGDSALYLCASSSSRTGRAFFGQGTRLTVV.

This clonotype was observed a handful of times. The chain links TRBV7-3 to TRBJ1-1, with D possibly matching TRBD1 (5 bases). CDR1 and CDR2 from the germline V gene are SGHTA and FQGTGA. This CDR3 is built from 14 residues. V was clipped by 0 bases and J by 3 bases, with 8 bases between them. Written as DNA, the CDR3 is TGTGCCAGCAGCTTAACAGGGGTCGACACTGAAGCTTTCTTT. It translates to CASSLTGVDTEAFF.

The V call is TRBV7-2, the J call TRBJ2-1; 11 bases align to TRBD1. There are 14 residues in the CDR3. Germline trimming cut 7 bases from V and 6 bases from J; bases unmatched to any gene: 5. The V gene's germline CDR1 is SGHTA and CDR2 FQGNSA. CDR3 protein: CASNAGTGGNEQFF. CDR3 coding DNA: TGTGCCAGCAACGCCGGGACAGGGGGCAATGAGCAGTTCTTC.

At least ten counts were recorded for this clonotype. The chain combines TRBV19 with TRBJ2-2; D call uncertain. This CDR3 has 13 residues. Trimming cost V 5 bases and J 10 bases, with 14 bases left between them. Germline V gene sequence: CDR1 LNHDA, CDR2 SQIVND (reference sequence). The CDR3 coding sequence is TGTGCCAGTAGTGATACCAACCACCAGGAGCTGTTTTTT. Encoded protein: CASSDTNHQELFF.

This clonotype was recorded at least ten times. The rearrangement joins TRBV20-1 to TRBJ2-7, with D perhaps TRBD1 (5 bases). Per the germline V gene, CDR1 is DFQATT and CDR2 is SNEGSKA (reference sequence). The CDR3 runs 14 residues. Trimming pared 3 bases from V and 1 base from J, leaving 13 bases between. The CDR3: CSARRSRASYEQYF. DNA for the CDR3: TGCAGTGCTAGGAGGAGCAGGGCGTCCTACGAGCAGTACTTC.

This rearrangement joins TRBV15 to TRBJ2-5; D unclear. Germline CDR1 and CDR2: LNHNV and YYDKDF (reference sequence). This CDR3 spans 14 amino acids. Trimming stripped 0 bases from V and 4 bases from J, with 9 bases between. The CDR3 loop reads CATSRDTGRETQYF. The CDR3 DNA sequence: TGTGCCACCAGCAGAGACACTGGACGAGAGACCCAGTACTTC.

This clonotype has just a few counts. The V and J genes are TRBV5-1 and TRBJ2-1; 9 nucleotides agree with TRBD1. The germline CDR1 and CDR2 sequences are SGHRS and YFSETQ. The CDR3 sequence is 15 residues long. After removal of 5 bases from V and 8 bases from J, the junction contained 11 bases not matched to a gene. CDR3 in amino acids: CASRNHRGLPHEQFF. In DNA, the CDR3 is TGCGCCAGCAGAAATCACAGGGGGCTCCCTCATGAGCAGTTCTTC.

The V and J genes are TRBV3-1 and TRBJ1-2, with D tentatively TRBD1 (6 bases). Trimming removed 0 bases at V and 4 bases at J, with 9 bases between. Germline V CDR1 and CDR2: LGHDT, YNNKEL (reference sequence). The CDR3 sequence is 14 residues long. The CDR3 bases are TGTGCCAGCAGCCAAGATAGGACAGTCTATGGCTACACCTTC. This encodes CASSQDRTVYGYTF.

The genes are TRBV10-3 and TRBJ1-5, with no clear D. CDR1 is ENHRY, CDR2 SYGVKD, per germline. The CDR3 spans 17 residues. With 3 bases removed from V and 6 bases from J, the gap between germline ends came to 21 bases. The DNA of the CDR3 is TGTGCCATCAGTGAAGGCGTGGCCCCCGAGAGCCTTCAGCCCCAGCATTTT. Its translation: CAISEGVAPESLQPQHF.

This clonotype was counted between two and nine times. V is TRBV7-3 and J is TRBJ2-1, with 12 bases lining up with TRBD2. The germline gives CDR1 SGHTA, CDR2 FQGTGA. The CDR3 contains 18 residues. V gave up 2 bases and J gave up 1 base; unmatched junction bases: 6. The CDR3 sequence: CASSLRPSGRASYNEQFF. The CDR3 region has the DNA TGTGCCAGCAGCTTACGCCCTAGCGGGAGGGCGTCCTACAATGAGCAGTTCTTC.

This clonotype was seen only a few times. The V gene is TRBV6-2 or TRBV6-3, the J gene TRBJ1-6; 9 bases are shared with TRBD1. Germline assignment: CDR1 MNHEY and CDR2 SVGEGT. The CDR3 covers 15 residues. The V segment lost 5 bases and the J segment 7 bases; nucleotides outside the gene matches: 6. CDR3: CASSTGQGQNSPLHF. The CDR3 bases are TGTGCCAGCAGTACCGGACAGGGGCAGAATTCACCCCTCCACTTT.

This clonotype was found many times. In DNA, the CDR3 is TGTGCCAGCAGCCACGACCCGAACACTGAAGCTTTCTTT. Amino acid sequence: CASSHDPNTEAFF. This chain connects TRBV2 to TRBJ1-1; no clear D gene. Germline loops: CDR1 SNHLY, CDR2 FYNNEI. V lost 6 bases to trimming and J lost 1 base, with 9 bases between them. This CDR3 is 13 amino acids long.

In this sample, this clonotype turned up many times. The chain has TRBV7-9 and TRBJ2-3; D might be TRBD1 or TRBD2, each matching 6 bases. Germline assignment: CDR1 SEHNR and CDR2 FQNEAQ (reference sequence). This CDR3 has 16 amino acids. The V and J ends lost 4 bases and 0 bases respectively, with 14 bases between them. The DNA of the CDR3 is TGTGCCAGCAGCTCGCTGAGGGGGGCAAGCACAGATACGCAGTATTTT. This codes for CASSSLRGASTDTQYF. Combining the CDR3 with reference TRBV7-9 and TRBJ2-3 gives the whole variable domain DTGVSQNPRHKITKRGQNVTFRCDPISEHNRLYWYRQTLGQGPEFLTYFQNEAQLEKSRLLSDRFSAERPKGSFSTLEIQRTEQGDSAMYLCASSSLRGASTDTQYFGPGTRLTVL.

This clonotype has just a few counts. The rearrangement links TRBV10-2 to TRBJ2-4; 7 positions agree with TRBD1. The CDR3 has 17 residues. Germline V lookup: CDR1 WSHSY, CDR2 SAAADI. V lost 7 bases, J lost 1 base, and 13 bases stayed unmatched. CDR3 loop: CASTVEATGYAKNIQYF. CDR3 nucleotides: TGCGCCAGCACCGTAGAGGCGACAGGGTATGCCAAAAACATTCAGTACTTC.

CDR3 in amino acids: CASSFGGRGGNTQYF. The CDR3 nucleotides read TGTGCCAGCAGCTTCGGCGGGAGGGGGGGTAATACGCAGTATTTT. The genes are TRBV7-2 and TRBJ2-3; 9 nucleotides agree with TRBD2. Germline CDR1 SGHTA, CDR2 FQGNSA. The CDR3 runs to 15 residues. The trim removed 3 bases at V and 7 bases at J, leaving 8 bases unmatched. Filled out from reference TRBV7-2 and TRBJ2-3, the complete variable domain reads GAGVSQSPSNKVTEKGKDVELRCDPISGHTALYWYRQSLGQGLEFLIYFQGNSAPDKSGLPSDRFSAERTGGSVSTLTIQRTQQEDSAVYLCASSFGGRGGNTQYFGPGTRLTVL.

This clonotype was detected many times. J is TRBJ2-1 and V is TRBV9; 10 nucleotides align to TRBD2. The CDR3 covers 15 residues. Trimming took 1 base from V and 5 from J; bases not matched to a gene: 3. Germline CDR1 reads SGDLS; CDR2 reads YYNGEE. Here the CDR3 reads CASSVKAGGNNEQFF. The CDR3 DNA is TGTGCCAGCAGCGTAAAAGCGGGAGGGAACAATGAGCAGTTCTTC.

J is TRBJ2-7 and V is TRBV7-9; no firm D call. Germline assignment: CDR1 SEHNR and CDR2 FQNEAQ (reference sequence). V shed 3 bases and J shed 3 bases, with 9 bases lying between them. There are 13 residues in the CDR3. CDR3 amino acids: CASSFNRGYEQYF. CDR3 in DNA: TGTGCCAGCAGCTTCAATCGAGGCTACGAGCAGTACTTC.